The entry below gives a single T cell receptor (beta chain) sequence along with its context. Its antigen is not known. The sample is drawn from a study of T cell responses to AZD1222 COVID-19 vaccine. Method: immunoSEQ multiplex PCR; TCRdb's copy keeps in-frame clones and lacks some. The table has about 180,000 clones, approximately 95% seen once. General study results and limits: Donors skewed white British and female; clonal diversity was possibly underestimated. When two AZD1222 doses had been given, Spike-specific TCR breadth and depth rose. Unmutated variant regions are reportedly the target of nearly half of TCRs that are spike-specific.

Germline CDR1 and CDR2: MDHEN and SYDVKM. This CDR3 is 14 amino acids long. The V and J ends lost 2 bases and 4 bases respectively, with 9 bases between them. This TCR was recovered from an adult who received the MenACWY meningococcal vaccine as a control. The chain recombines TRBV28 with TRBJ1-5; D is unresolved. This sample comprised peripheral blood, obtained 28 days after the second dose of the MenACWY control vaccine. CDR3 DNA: TGTGCCAGCAGTTTAATGGCAGATAATCAGCCCCAGCATTTT. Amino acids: CASSLMADNQPQHF.